The clone carrying this T cell receptor (beta chain) was seen only a few times. Germline CDR1 SGHRS, CDR2 YFSETQ. CDR3 length equals 15 residues. V lost 2 bases and J lost 2, with 8 bases in between. The data were obtained in a study of blood T cell repertoires in COVID-19. Sequencing was performed with immunoSEQ multiplex PCR; in TCRdb, only in-frame clones are kept and a portion is missing. The sample has about 73,000 clones; over 85% are singletons. Material for sequencing was peripheral blood. The TCR was taken from an elderly woman with active or convalescent COVID-19. The V gene is TRBV5-1, the J gene TRBJ1-6, with unresolved D. The CDR3 sequence is CASSFEGTYNSPLHF. DNA for the CDR3: TGCGCCAGCAGCTTTGAGGGAACCTATAATTCACCCCTCCACTTT.